These T cell receptor beta chains were read from a single sample in a study of blood T cell repertoires in COVID-19. Sequenced by immunoSEQ multiplex PCR; TCRdb stores in-frame clones only, minus some. The sample records approximately 50,000 clones, around 88% being singletons. Sequencing input: peripheral blood. The source of these receptors is a human donor in a cohort sampled during active COVID-19. Each CDR3 is given with its conserved first and last residue. The D gene is left open where the match is weak. Clone size is stated in some rows and not others, as once, few, many or a class when expanded.

>TRBV7-2|TRBJ2-3|NA|NA
TGTGCCAGCAGCTCAGGTTTCCGGGGAGATACGCAGTATTTT
CASSSGFRGDTQYF
>TRBV15|TRBJ1-3|NA|NA
TGTGCCACCAGCAGAGGGGGGGACACCATATATTTT
CATSRGGDTIYF
>TRBV23-1|TRBJ2-3|NA|NA
TGCGCCAGCAGTCAACAGGGGTACGGCACAGATACGCAGTATTTT
CASSQQGYGTDTQYF
>TRBV19|TRBJ1-2|NA|NA
TGTGCCAGTAGTATAGATCTGAGTGGCTACACCTTC
CASSIDLSGYTF
>TRBV6-5|TRBJ1-1|TRBD1|NA
TGTGCCAGCAGTTACTCGCCAGGGGGGCGGACTGAAGCTTTCTTT
CASSYSPGGRTEAFF
>TRBV11-1|TRBJ2-7|TRBD1|NA
TGTGCCAGCAGCTTAGGCAGGGGGTTCTCCTACGAGCAGTACTTC
CASSLGRGFSYEQYF
>TRBV19|TRBJ2-6|NA|NA
TGTGCCAGTAGTATGTCTCTTTGGCAGGCAATCTCTGGGGCCAACGTCCTGACTTTC
CASSMSLWQAISGANVLTF
>TRBV6-6|TRBJ2-3|TRBD2|NA
TGTGCCAGCAGCCCAGGACTAGCGGGAAACACAGATACGCAGTATTTT
CASSPGLAGNTDTQYF
>TRBV11-3|TRBJ2-3|NA|NA
TGTGCCAGCAGCGGCAACAGCGGGAGCACAGATACGCAGTATTTT
CASSGNSGSTDTQYF
>TRBV15|TRBJ2-5|NA|NA
TGTGCCACCAGCTCCGGGATAAAAGAGACCCAGTACTTC
CATSSGIKETQYF
>TRBV19|TRBJ2-6|TRBD1|NA
TGTGCCAGTAGTATTGGGACAGGGGTATCTGGGGCCAACGTCCTGACTTTC
CASSIGTGVSGANVLTF
>TRBV6-5|TRBJ2-2|NA|NA
TGTGCCAGCAGTTACATTCGGACAGCGAACACCGGGGAGCTGTTTTTT
CASSYIRTANTGELFF
>TRBV6-5|TRBJ2-7|TRBD1|few
TGTGCCAGCAGGCGAGGACAGGGGGTTACCTACGAGCAGTACTTC
CASRRGQGVTYEQYF
>TRBV14|TRBJ2-5|NA|NA
TGTGCCAGCAGTTTCCTAGCAGGAGAGACCCAGTACTTC
CASSFLAGETQYF
>TRBV6-5|TRBJ2-4|NA|NA
TGTGCCAGCAGTTACTCGGGGAGGCTAGCCAAAAACATTCAGTACTTC
CASSYSGRLAKNIQYF
>TRBV5-6|TRBJ2-1|NA|NA
TGTGCCAGCAGCTTGGTGAGGGATGAGCAGTTCTTC
CASSLVRDEQFF
>TRBV4-2|TRBJ2-3|NA|NA
TGTGCCAGCAGCCAAGATACGACAGGGAGGATCACAGATACGCAGTATTTT
CASSQDTTGRITDTQYF